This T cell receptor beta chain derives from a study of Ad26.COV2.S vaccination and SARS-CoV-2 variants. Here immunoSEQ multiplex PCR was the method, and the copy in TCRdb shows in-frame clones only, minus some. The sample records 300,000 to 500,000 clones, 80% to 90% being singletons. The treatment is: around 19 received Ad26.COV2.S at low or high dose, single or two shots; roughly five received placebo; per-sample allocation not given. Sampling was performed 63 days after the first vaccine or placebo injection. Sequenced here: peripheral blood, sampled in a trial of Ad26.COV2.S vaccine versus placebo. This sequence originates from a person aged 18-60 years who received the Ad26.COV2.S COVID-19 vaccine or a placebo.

CDR3 sequence: CASSRYSSGGVELFF. The CDR3, as DNA: TGTGCCAGCAGCCGTTACTCTAGCGGGGGGGTGGAGCTGTTTTTT. The chain is built from TRBV11-2 and TRBJ2-2; 12 bases line up with TRBD2. V lost 5 bases, J lost 10 bases, and 8 bases stayed unmatched. The CDR3 contains 15 residues. CDR1 SGHAT and CDR2 FQNNGV come from the germline V gene.